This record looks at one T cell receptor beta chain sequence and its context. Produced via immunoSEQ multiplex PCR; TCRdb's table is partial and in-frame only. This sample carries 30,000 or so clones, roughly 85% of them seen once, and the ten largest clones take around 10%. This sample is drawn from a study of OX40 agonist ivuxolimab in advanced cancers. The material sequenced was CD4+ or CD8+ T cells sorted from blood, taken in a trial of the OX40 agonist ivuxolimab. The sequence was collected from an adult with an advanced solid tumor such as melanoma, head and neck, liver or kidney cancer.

CDR3 coding DNA: TGCGCCAGCAGCCAAGATCTGGTTGAAAGGAACACTGAAGCTTTCTTT. It yields the protein CASSQDLVERNTEAFF. The rearrangement uses TRBV4-1 and TRBJ1-1; D is ambiguous. CDR1 is MGHRA, CDR2 YSYEKL, per germline. CDR3 length equals 16 residues. V was clipped by 0 bases and J by 1 base, with 12 bases between them.